The 7 T cell receptor beta chains given below trace back to one sample, sequenced in a study of T cells in Graves' hyperthyroidism and ophthalmopathy. What was amplified from RNA transcripts were TCR beta CDR3 regions. HTBI primers drove first-round RT-PCR of the TCR CDR3. Via MiXCR, TCRdb re-called the multiplex PCR reads, giving one row per CDR3 protein. The data hold about 250,000 distinct CDR3 sequences, with about 25% observed a single time. Material for sequencing was blood. The origin of the receptors is a middle-aged woman with Graves' ophthalmopathy.

This clonotype was seen repeatedly, ten times or more. The chain is built from TRBV15 and TRBJ2-5, with TRBD2 as a possible D gene (6 bases). Germline CDR1 reads LNHNV; CDR2 reads YYDKDF (reference sequence). V was clipped by 5 bases and J by 4 bases, with 11 bases between them. The CDR3 is made up of 13 amino acids. CDR3 nucleotides: TGTGCCACCAGCCGGGGGACCCTAGAGACCCAGTACTTC. Protein sequence: CATSRGTLETQYF.

V usage is TRBV25-1 and J usage is TRBJ1-1; possible D gene TRBD1, 6 bases. V dropped 6 bases and J dropped 5 bases, with 16 bases sitting between them. CDR1 MGHDK and CDR2 SYGVNS come from the germline V gene. The CDR3 contains 14 residues. CDR3 region: CASSGGGGRTEAFF. CDR3 nucleotide sequence: TGTGCCAGCAGCGGAGGGGGGGGTCGGACTGAAGCTTTCTTT.

This clonotype was recorded many times. The chain combines TRBV19 with TRBJ2-2; D perhaps matches TRBD1 (5 bases). V lost 5 bases, J lost 5 bases, and 12 bases lay in between. Germline V lookup: CDR1 LNHDA, CDR2 SQIVND (reference sequence). This CDR3 is 14 amino acids long. In DNA, the CDR3 is TGTGCCAGTAGTCCCTTCTCAGGGACCGGGGAGCTGTTTTTT. It translates to CASSPFSGTGELFF.

This clonotype appeared many times. The chain couples TRBV7-2 to TRBJ1-1; D perhaps matches TRBD1 (5 bases). Per the germline V gene, CDR1 is SGHTA and CDR2 is FQGNSA. The CDR3 runs to 15 residues. V lost 8 bases, J lost 0 bases, and 16 bases lay in between. CDR3 amino acids: CASVTWGGVNTEAFF. The DNA of the CDR3 is TGTGCCAGCGTGACCTGGGGCGGCGTGAACACTGAAGCTTTCTTT.

A remark on this clonotype: A junction boundary mismatches the germline segment, possibly from a read error. The chain combines TRBV20-1 with TRBJ1-3, with a weak D call TRBD1 (5 bases). The V gene's germline CDR1 is DFQATT and CDR2 SNEGSKA (reference sequence). The CDR3 is made up of 13 amino acids. CDR3 DNA sequence: TGCAGTGCCGAGATAGGGGTTGGAAACACCATATGTTTT. This translates into CSAEIGVGNTICF.

This clonotype was recorded many times. The rearrangement joins TRBV5-5 to TRBJ2-5, with 9 positions matching TRBD1. The CDR3 has 14 amino acids. Trimming took 6 bases from V and 1 from J; bases not matched to a gene: 4. The V gene's germline CDR1 is SGHKS and CDR2 YYEKEE (reference sequence). The DNA of the CDR3 is TGTGCCAGCAAGAAGGACAGGGGCCAAGAGACCCAGTACTTC. Amino acid sequence: CASKKDRGQETQYF.

This clonotype was found many times. This chain links TRBV6-1 with TRBJ2-7; the D gene could be TRBD1 or TRBD2 (5 bases each). The CDR3 runs to 13 residues. The germline gives CDR1 MNHNS, CDR2 SASEGT. V dropped 8 bases and J dropped 2 bases, with 13 bases sitting between them. As DNA, the CDR3 is TGTGCCAGCGGGGGACGGGCAGCCTACGAGCAGTACTTC. Protein: CASGGRAAYEQYF.